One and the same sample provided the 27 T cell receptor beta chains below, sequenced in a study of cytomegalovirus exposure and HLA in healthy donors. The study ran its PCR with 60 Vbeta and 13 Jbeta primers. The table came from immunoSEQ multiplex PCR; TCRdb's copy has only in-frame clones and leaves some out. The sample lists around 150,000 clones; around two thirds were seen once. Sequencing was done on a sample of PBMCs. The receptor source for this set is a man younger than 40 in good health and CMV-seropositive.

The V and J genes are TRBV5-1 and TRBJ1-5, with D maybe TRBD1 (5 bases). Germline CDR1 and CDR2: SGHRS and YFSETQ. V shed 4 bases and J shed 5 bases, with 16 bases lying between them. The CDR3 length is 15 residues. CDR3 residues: CASSPVGQGDQPQHF. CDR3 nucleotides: TGCGCCAGCAGCCCCGTGGGTCAGGGCGATCAGCCCCAGCATTTT.

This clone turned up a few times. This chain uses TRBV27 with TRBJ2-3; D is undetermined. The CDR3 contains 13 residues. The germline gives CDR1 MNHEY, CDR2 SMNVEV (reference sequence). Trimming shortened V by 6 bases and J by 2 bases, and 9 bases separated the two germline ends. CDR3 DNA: TGTGCCAGCAGCCCAGGCTCCACAGATACGCAGTATTTT. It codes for CASSPGSTDTQYF.

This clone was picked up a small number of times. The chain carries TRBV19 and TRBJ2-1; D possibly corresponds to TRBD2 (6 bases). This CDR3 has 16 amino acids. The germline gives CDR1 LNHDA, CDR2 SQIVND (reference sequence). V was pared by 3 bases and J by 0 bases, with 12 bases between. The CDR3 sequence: CASSIEGGTSYNEQFF. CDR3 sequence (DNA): TGTGCCAGTAGTATTGAGGGAGGCACCTCCTACAATGAGCAGTTCTTC.

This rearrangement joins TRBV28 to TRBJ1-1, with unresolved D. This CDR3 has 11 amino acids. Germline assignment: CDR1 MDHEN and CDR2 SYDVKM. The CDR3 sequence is CVVIYYTEAFF. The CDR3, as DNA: TGTGTCGTAATATATTACACTGAAGCTTTCTTT. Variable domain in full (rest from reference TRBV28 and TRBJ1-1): DVKVTQSSRYLVKRTGEKVFLECVQDMDHENMFWYRQDPGLGLRLIYFSYDVKMKEKGDIPEGYSVSREKKERFSLILESASTNQTSMYLCVVIYYTEAFFGQGTRLTVV.

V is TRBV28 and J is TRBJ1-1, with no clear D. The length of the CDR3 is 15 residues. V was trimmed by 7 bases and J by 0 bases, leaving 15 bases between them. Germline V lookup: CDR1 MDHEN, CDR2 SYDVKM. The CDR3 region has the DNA TGTGCCAGCAATCCAACGTTAGAAGTGAACACTGAAGCTTTCTTT. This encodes CASNPTLEVNTEAFF.

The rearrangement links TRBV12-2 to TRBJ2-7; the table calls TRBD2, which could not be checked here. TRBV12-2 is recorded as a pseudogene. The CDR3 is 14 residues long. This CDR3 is CASRLVSREPEQYF. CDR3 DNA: TGTGCAAGTCGCTTAGTCTCACGGGAACCCGAGCAGTACTTC.

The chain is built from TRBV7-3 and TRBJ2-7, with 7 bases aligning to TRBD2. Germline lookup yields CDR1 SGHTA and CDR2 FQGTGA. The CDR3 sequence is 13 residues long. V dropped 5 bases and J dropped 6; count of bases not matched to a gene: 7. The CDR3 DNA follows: TGTGCCAGCAGCCCTCTCCGCGGGGGCGAGCAGTACTTC. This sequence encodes CASSPLRGGEQYF.

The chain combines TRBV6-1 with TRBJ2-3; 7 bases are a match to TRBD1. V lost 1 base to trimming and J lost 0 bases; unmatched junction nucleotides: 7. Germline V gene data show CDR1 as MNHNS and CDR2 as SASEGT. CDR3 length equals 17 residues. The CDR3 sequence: CASSEGVGGGSTDTQYF. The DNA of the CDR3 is TGTGCCAGCAGTGAAGGGGTAGGGGGCGGGAGCACAGATACGCAGTATTTT.

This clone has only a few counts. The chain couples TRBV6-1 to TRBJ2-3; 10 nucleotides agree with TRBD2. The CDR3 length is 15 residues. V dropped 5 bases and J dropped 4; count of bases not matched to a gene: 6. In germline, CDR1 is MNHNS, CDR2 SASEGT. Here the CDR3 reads CASSQREGLSDTQYF. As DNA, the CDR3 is TGTGCCAGCAGTCAGCGGGAGGGTTTGTCAGATACGCAGTATTTT.

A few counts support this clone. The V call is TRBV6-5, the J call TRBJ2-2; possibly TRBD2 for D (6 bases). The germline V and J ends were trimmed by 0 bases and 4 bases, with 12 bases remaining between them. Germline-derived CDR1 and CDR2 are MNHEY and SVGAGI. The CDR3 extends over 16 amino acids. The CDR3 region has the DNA TGTGCCAGCAGTTACTCGACCGGGGGAAGCACCGGGGAGCTGTTTTTT. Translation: CASSYSTGGSTGELFF.

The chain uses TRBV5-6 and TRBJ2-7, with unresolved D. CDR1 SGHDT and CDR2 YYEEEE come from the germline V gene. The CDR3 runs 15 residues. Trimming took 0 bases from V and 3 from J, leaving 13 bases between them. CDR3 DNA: TGTGCCAGCAGCTTGGGACTCAACCTTAACTACGAGCAGTACTTC. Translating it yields CASSLGLNLNYEQYF.

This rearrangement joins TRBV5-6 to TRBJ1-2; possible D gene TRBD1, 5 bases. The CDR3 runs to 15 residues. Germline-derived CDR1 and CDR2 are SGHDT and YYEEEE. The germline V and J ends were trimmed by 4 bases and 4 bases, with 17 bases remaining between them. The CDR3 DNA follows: TGTGCCAGCAGCGCGGCAGGGTTTCTAGGCTATGGCTACACCTTC. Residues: CASSAAGFLGYGYTF.

The DNA for the CDR3 is TGCAGCGTTGAAGCTCCGGGGGGGGAGGGGAGCTCTGGGGCCAACGTCCTGACTTTC. This gives the protein CSVEAPGGEGSSGANVLTF. The genes are TRBV29-1 and TRBJ2-6; 8 bases map to TRBD2. V gave up 1 base and J gave up 0 bases; unmatched junction bases: 11. The CDR3 covers 19 residues. Germline CDR1 reads SQVTM; CDR2 reads ANQGSEA.

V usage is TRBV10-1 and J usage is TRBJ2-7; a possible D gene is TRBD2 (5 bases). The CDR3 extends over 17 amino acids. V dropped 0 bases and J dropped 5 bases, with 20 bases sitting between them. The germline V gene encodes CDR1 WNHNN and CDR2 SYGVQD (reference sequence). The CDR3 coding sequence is TGCGCCAGCAGTGAGTCGTTGGGAACGGGATGGAGCCACGAGCAGTACTTC. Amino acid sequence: CASSESLGTGWSHEQYF.

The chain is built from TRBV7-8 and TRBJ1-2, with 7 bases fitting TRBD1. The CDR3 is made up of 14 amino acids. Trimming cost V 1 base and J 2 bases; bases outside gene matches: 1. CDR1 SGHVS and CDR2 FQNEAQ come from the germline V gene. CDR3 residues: CASSLGRGNYGYTF. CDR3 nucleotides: TGTGCCAGCAGCTTAGGCAGGGGGAACTATGGCTACACCTTC.

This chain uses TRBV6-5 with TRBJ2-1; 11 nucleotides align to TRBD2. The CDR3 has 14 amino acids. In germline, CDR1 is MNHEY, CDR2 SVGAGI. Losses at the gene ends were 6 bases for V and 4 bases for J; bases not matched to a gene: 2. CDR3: CASSPSGRYNEQFF. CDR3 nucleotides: TGTGCCAGCAGCCCTAGCGGGAGGTACAATGAGCAGTTCTTC.

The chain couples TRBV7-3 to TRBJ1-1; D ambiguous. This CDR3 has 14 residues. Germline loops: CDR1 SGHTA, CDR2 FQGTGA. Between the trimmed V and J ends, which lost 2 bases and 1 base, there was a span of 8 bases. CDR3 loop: CASSLHGGNTEAFF. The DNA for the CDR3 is TGTGCCAGCAGCTTACACGGAGGGAACACTGAAGCTTTCTTT.

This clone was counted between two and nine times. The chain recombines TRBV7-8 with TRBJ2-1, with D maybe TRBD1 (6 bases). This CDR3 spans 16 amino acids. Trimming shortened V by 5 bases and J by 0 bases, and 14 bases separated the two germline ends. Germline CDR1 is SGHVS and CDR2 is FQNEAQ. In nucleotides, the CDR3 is TGTGCCAGCAGCCCTAGTCAGGGGAGCTCCTACAATGAGCAGTTCTTC. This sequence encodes CASSPSQGSSYNEQFF.

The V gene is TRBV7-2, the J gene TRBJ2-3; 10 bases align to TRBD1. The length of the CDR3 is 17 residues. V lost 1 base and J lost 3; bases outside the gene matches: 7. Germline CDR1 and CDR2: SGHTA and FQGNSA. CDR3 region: CASSLVGQGLQTDTQYF. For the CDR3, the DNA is TGTGCCAGCAGCTTAGTGGGACAGGGGTTGCAGACAGATACGCAGTATTTT.

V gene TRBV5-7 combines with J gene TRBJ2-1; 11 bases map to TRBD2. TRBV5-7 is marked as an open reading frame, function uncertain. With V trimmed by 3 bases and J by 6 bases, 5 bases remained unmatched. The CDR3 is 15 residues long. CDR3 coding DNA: TGTGCCAGCAGCTCACTAGCGGGAGAGGTCAATGAGCAGTTCTTC. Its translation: CASSSLAGEVNEQFF.

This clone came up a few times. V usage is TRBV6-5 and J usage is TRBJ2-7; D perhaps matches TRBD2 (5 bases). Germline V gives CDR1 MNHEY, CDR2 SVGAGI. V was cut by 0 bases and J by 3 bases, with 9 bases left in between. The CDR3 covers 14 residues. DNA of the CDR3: TGTGCCAGCAGTTACTCGGGGAGAATCTACGAGCAGTACTTC. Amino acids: CASSYSGRIYEQYF.

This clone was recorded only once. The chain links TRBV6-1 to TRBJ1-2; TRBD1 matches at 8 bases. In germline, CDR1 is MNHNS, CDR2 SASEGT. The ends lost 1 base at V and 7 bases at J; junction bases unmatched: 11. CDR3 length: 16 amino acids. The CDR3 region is CASSEVITGGAGGYTF. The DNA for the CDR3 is TGTGCCAGCAGTGAAGTGATAACAGGGGGAGCTGGTGGCTACACCTTC.

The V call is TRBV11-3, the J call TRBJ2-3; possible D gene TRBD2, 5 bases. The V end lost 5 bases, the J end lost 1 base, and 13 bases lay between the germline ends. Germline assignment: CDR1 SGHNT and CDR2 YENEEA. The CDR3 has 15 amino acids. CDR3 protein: CASSQRSGGTDTQYF. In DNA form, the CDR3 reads TGTGCCAGCAGCCAGCGCAGCGGCGGCACAGATACGCAGTATTTT.

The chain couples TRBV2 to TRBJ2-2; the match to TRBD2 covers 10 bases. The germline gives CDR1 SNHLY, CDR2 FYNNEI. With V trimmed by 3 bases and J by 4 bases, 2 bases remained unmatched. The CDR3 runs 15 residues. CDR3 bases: TGTGCCAGCAGTGAGTCTAGCGGGAGCACCGGGGAGCTGTTTTTT. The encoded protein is CASSESSGSTGELFF.

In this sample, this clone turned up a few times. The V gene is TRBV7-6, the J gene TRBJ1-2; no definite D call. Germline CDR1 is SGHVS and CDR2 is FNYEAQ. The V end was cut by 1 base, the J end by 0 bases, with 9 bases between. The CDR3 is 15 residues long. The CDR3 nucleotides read TGTGCCAGCAGCTTAGGGAGTTCAGCTAACTATGGCTACACCTTC. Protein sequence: CASSLGSSANYGYTF.

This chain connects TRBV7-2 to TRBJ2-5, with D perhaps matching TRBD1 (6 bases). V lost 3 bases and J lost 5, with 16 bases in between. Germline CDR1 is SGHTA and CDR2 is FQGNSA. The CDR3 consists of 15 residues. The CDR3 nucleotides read TGTGCCAGCAGCTTCTCGTTGGGGGCCGGGGAGACCCAGTACTTC. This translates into CASSFSLGAGETQYF.

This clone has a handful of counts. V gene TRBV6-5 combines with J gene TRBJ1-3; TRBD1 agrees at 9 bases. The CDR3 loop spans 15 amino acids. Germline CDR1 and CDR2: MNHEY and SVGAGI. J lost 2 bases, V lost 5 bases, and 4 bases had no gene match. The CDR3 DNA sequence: TGTGCCAGCAGTGTAGGACAGGGGACTGGAAACACCATATATTTT. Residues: CASSVGQGTGNTIYF.